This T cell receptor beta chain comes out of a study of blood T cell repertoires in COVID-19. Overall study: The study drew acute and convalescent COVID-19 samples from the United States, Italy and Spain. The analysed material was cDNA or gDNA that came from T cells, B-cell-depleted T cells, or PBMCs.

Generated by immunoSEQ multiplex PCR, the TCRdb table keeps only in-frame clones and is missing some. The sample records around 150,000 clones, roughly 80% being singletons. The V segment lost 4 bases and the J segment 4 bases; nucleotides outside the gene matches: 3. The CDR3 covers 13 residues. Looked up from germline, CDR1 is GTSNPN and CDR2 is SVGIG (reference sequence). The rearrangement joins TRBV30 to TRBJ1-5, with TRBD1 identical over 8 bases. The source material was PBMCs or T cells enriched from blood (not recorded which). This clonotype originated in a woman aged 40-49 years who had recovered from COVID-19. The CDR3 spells CAWTGQENQPQHF. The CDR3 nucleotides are TGTGCCTGGACGGGACAGGAGAATCAGCCCCAGCATTTT.